This TCR beta chain was documented in a study of T cell repertoires in ileal Crohn's disease. Study details: M0 samples are biopsies from inflamed ileum in the resection specimen. General study points: Endoscopic recurrence occurred in every patient whose clonality exceeded 26.8%.

Of note for this clone: Antigen: not known.

The CDR3 spans 14 residues. The V end was cut by 7 bases, the J end by 0 bases, with 12 bases between. Per the germline V gene, CDR1 is SGHNT and CDR2 is YYREEE (reference sequence). Generated by immunoSEQ multiplex PCR, the TCRdb table keeps only in-frame clones and is missing some. This repertoire shows some 16,000 clones, roughly nine tenths found once; its top ten account for about 7.1%. The sample's time point: inflamed ileum from the surgical specimen. The V call is TRBV5-4, the J call TRBJ2-3; D is possibly TRBD1 (6 bases). Specimen: ileal tissue. The source is an adult with Crohn's disease. Here the CDR3 reads CASFNRASTDTQYF. The CDR3 bases are TGTGCCAGCTTTAACAGGGCTAGCACAGATACGCAGTATTTT.